This T cell receptor beta chain originates from a study of cytomegalovirus exposure and HLA in healthy donors. General study findings and limits: The sole available immune exposure information was CMV serostatus. Links to common viral pathogens appeared, in a later analysis, for several of the most significant clusters. Rarity marked most TCR sequences, yet some public TCRs occurred in many donors.

This PCR relied on a set of 60 Vbeta primers and 13 Jbeta primers. TCRdb's table, derived via immunoSEQ multiplex PCR, lists solely in-frame clones and lacks some. The profile shows under 60,000 clones, approximately 84% of them singletons. Healthy individuals who donated bone marrow served as the donors. Concerning this clone itself: Its antigen remains unidentified.

Trimming pared 1 base from V and 6 bases from J, leaving 10 bases between. From germline, CDR1 is SEHNR and CDR2 FQNEAQ (reference sequence). The CDR3 loop spans 15 amino acids. The TCR originated in a man between 45 and 60 years old in good health and CMV-seronegative. Material: PBMCs. The V gene is TRBV7-9, the J gene TRBJ1-6; TRBD1 is a possible D gene (6 bases). CDR3 DNA sequence: TGTGCCAGCAGCTTAGGGGACAATTCTAATTCACCCCTCCACTTT. Its protein is CASSLGDNSNSPLHF.